Presented here are 23 T cell receptor beta chains from one specimen sequenced in a study of T cells in Graves' hyperthyroidism and ophthalmopathy. The TCR beta CDR3 regions underwent amplification using RNA transcripts as the source. HTBI primers were the set used in a first-round RT-PCR of the TCR CDR3. TCRdb fed the multiplex PCR reads into MiXCR, producing one record per CDR3 protein. The table shows over 550,000 distinct CDR3 sequences, with approximately 16% occurring only once. The material sequenced was blood. These receptors were collected from a woman aged 18-30 years with Graves' hyperthyroidism.

The V call is TRBV10-3, the J call TRBJ2-7, with unresolved D. Germline V gives CDR1 ENHRY, CDR2 SYGVKD. Deletions cut 0 bases from V and 3 bases from J, with 15 bases between. The CDR3 is 16 residues long. For the CDR3, the DNA is TGTGCCATCAGTGAGTCTGTGGGCGGTCAGAACTACGAGCAGTACTTC. This encodes CAISESVGGQNYEQYF.

This clonotype was observed at least ten times. The gene calls are TRBV27 and TRBJ2-7; 9 nucleotides agree with TRBD1. V lost 5 bases, J lost 2 bases, and 7 bases stayed unmatched. The CDR3 sequence is 15 residues long. The V gene's germline CDR1 is MNHEY and CDR2 SMNVEV (reference sequence). This chain's CDR3 is CASSQQGAETYEQYF. The CDR3, as DNA: TGTGCCAGCAGTCAACAGGGGGCGGAAACCTACGAGCAGTACTTC.

There are a few counts of this clonotype. The chain is built from TRBV4-1 and TRBJ2-5; D may be TRBD1 (5 bases). This CDR3 has 15 residues. Germline lookup yields CDR1 MGHRA and CDR2 YSYEKL. V shed 0 bases and J shed 6 bases, with 14 bases lying between them. The CDR3: CASSQDWGRSKTQYF. The CDR3 region has the DNA TGCGCCAGCAGCCAAGATTGGGGCAGGTCAAAGACCCAGTACTTC.

This clonotype has just a few counts. CDR3 protein: CASSLSGTVNEKLFF. CDR3 DNA sequence: TGCGCCAGCAGCCTCTCCGGGACAGTTAATGAAAAACTGTTTTTT. The gene calls are TRBV4-3 and TRBJ1-4, with TRBD1 matching over 7 bases. The CDR3 runs 15 residues. The ends lost 4 bases at V and 4 bases at J; junction bases unmatched: 6. Germline V gives CDR1 LGHNA, CDR2 YSLEER.

This clonotype showed up many times. The DNA for the CDR3 is TGTGCCAGCAGTGACACGTTTAGCAATCAGCCCCAGCATTTT. The encoded protein is CASSDTFSNQPQHF. J is TRBJ1-5 and V is TRBV2; D gene ambiguous. This CDR3 comprises 14 residues. The ends were cut back, 3 bases at V and 0 bases at J, with 6 bases in the middle. Germline CDR1 and CDR2: SNHLY and FYNNEI.

This clonotype has ten or more counts. The chain uses TRBV3-1 and TRBJ1-1, with 7 positions matching TRBD1. CDR1 and CDR2 (germline): LGHDT, YNNKEL (reference sequence). The CDR3 sequence is 14 residues long. J was trimmed by 4 bases and V by 1 base; bases with no gene match: 3. In nucleotides, the CDR3 is TGTGCCAGCAGCCAAGGTAACAGGGGCACTGAAGCTTTCTTT. Translating gives CASSQGNRGTEAFF.

Worth noting for this clonotype: The junction and the germline gene differ at one end; a read error may be behind it. The rearrangement joins TRBV19 to TRBJ1-2; 9 nucleotides match TRBD1. Germline lookup yields CDR1 LNHDA and CDR2 SQIVND (reference sequence). This CDR3 region has 14 residues. The CDR3 is CASTRDRAYYGCTF. CDR3 nucleotide sequence: TGTGCCAGTACCAGGGACAGGGCTTACTATGGCTGCACCTTC. Looking up the rest from reference TRBV19 and TRBJ1-2 gives the full variable domain: DGGITQSPKYLFRKEGQNVTLSCEQNLNHDAMYWYRQDPGQGLRLIYYSQIVNDFQKGDIAEGYSVSREKKESFPLTVTSAQKNPTAFYLCASTRDRAYYGCTFGSGTRLTVV.

This clonotype came up many times. The chain joins TRBV7-2 to TRBJ2-7; tentative D call: TRBD2 (6 bases). The CDR3 covers 12 residues. In germline, CDR1 is SGHTA, CDR2 FQGNSA. Trimming took 6 bases from V and 5 from J, leaving 11 bases between them. This chain's CDR3 is CASSSPGDEQYF. The CDR3 nucleotides are TGTGCCAGCAGTTCCCCGGGGGACGAGCAGTACTTC.

This clonotype was counted a few times. The DNA for the CDR3 is TGTGCCAGCAGCCCCACGACATCGGGACTCTCCTACGAGCAGTACTTC. It specifies CASSPTTSGLSYEQYF. This sequence joins TRBV3-1 and TRBJ2-7; tentative D call: TRBD2 (6 bases). Per the germline V gene, CDR1 is LGHDT and CDR2 is YNNKEL (reference sequence). This CDR3 spans 16 amino acids. Trimming stripped 4 bases from V and 0 bases from J, with 16 bases between.

This clonotype was seen only once. Being one base from a much bigger clone, this may be a read error. The V call is TRBV6-2 or TRBV6-3, the J call TRBJ2-7; tentatively, D is TRBD1 (6 bases). The CDR3 consists of 14 residues. Germline loops: CDR1 MNHEY, CDR2 SVGEGT. CDR3 in amino acids: CASKKQGFGDERYF. CDR3 nucleotide sequence: TGTGCCAGCAAAAAACAGGGATTCGGGGACGAGCGGTACTTC.

The gene calls are TRBV19 and TRBJ1-1; TRBD1 matches 9 bases. The CDR3 has 13 residues. V lost 4 bases, J lost 10 bases, and 7 bases stayed unmatched. CDR1 is LNHDA and CDR2 is SQIVND in the germline V gene (reference sequence). Here the CDR3 DNA reads TGTGCCAGTAGTAGTCGGACAGGGGAGCGAGCTTTCTTT. Its protein is CASSSRTGERAFF.

Comment on this clonotype: Being one base from a much bigger clone, this may be a read error. The chain links TRBV12-3 or TRBV12-4 to TRBJ2-3, with 7 bases that match TRBD2. V was clipped by 8 bases and J by 5 bases; unmatched bases: 10. CDR3 length: 14 amino acids. In DNA form, the CDR3 reads TGTGCCAGCCGAGAACGGGGGGTGAGAGATACGCAGTATTTT. Protein product: CASRERGVRDTQYF.

This rearrangement joins TRBV20-1 to TRBJ2-7, with 10 bases fitting TRBD2. This CDR3 comprises 14 residues. The J segment lost 7 bases and the V segment lost 5 bases, leaving 11 bases of the junction unmatched. The germline V gene has CDR1 DFQATT and CDR2 SNEGSKA (reference sequence). The CDR3 DNA reads as TGCAGTGCTTCTATACTAGCGGGAATAGGGGAGCAGTACTTC. Its translation is CSASILAGIGEQYF.

In this sample, this clonotype turned up many times. The chain is built from TRBV7-9 and TRBJ2-3; 7 bases map to TRBD1. CDR1 is SEHNR, CDR2 FQNEAQ, per germline (reference sequence). This CDR3 comprises 15 residues. The J segment lost 1 base and the V segment lost 1 base, leaving 2 bases of the junction unmatched. CDR3 coding DNA: TGTGCCAGCAGCTTAGTTGGACAGGGCACAGATACGCAGTATTTT. Translation: CASSLVGQGTDTQYF.

The CDR3 nucleotides are TGTGCTAGTGGTTTGGTACGGGGACAGCTATATGGCTACACCTTC. This translates into CASGLVRGQLYGYTF. This rearrangement joins TRBV12-5 to TRBJ1-2; 7 bases agree with TRBD1. The germline gives CDR1 LGHNT, CDR2 FRNRAP. The V gene end was trimmed by 0 bases and the J gene end by 5 bases; junction bases not matched to a gene: 6. The CDR3 extends over 15 amino acids.

This clonotype turned up a few times. The genes are TRBV24-1 and TRBJ2-7, with TRBD1 identical over 10 bases. The V gene's germline CDR1 is KGHDR and CDR2 SFDVKD. The CDR3 consists of 15 residues. V trimming: 5 bases; J trimming: 2 bases; junction bases outside the gene matches: 5. The CDR3 region is CATSGMDRGTYEQYF. Written as DNA, the CDR3 is TGTGCCACCAGTGGCATGGACAGGGGGACCTACGAGCAGTACTTC.

This clonotype was seen at least ten times. The chain employs TRBV12-3 or TRBV12-4 and TRBJ2-5, with D unclear. Trimming cost V 2 bases and J 5 bases, with 24 bases left between them. The CDR3 sequence is 18 residues long. This CDR3 reads CASSLIGYPQYFHETQYF. DNA for the CDR3: TGTGCCAGCAGTTTAATCGGGTATCCCCAATACTTTCATGAGACCCAGTACTTC.

The chain employs TRBV27 and TRBJ1-4; D ambiguous. This CDR3 has 14 amino acids. Trimming shortened V by 4 bases and J by 5 bases, and 11 bases separated the two germline ends. Germline-derived CDR1 and CDR2 are MNHEY and SMNVEV (reference sequence). The DNA for the CDR3 is TGTGCCAGCAGTTGGTCTCCGGTGAATGAAAAACTGTTTTTT. It codes for CASSWSPVNEKLFF.

There are a few counts of this clonotype. This chain links TRBV20-1 with TRBJ2-2; 8 bases line up with TRBD2. Trimming cost V 0 bases and J 4 bases; bases outside gene matches: 4. The CDR3 has 15 residues. CDR1 is DFQATT and CDR2 is SNEGSKA in the germline V gene (reference sequence). CDR3 bases: TGCAGTGCTAGAGATCCGGGAGGGCCCACCGGGGAGCTGTTTTTT. Amino acids: CSARDPGGPTGELFF.

This clonotype came up many times. The chain carries TRBV7-2 and TRBJ1-2; D possibly corresponds to TRBD1 (5 bases). V was clipped by 4 bases and J by 1 base, with 13 bases between them. CDR3 length: 15 residues. In germline, CDR1 is SGHTA, CDR2 FQGNSA. The CDR3 nucleotides are TGTGCCAGCAGCTCCCCCGGGACGGATAACTATGGCTACACCTTC. Residues: CASSSPGTDNYGYTF.

This rearrangement joins TRBV5-1 to TRBJ2-7; D perhaps matches TRBD2 (7 bases). Germline assignment: CDR1 SGHRS and CDR2 YFSETQ. CDR3 length: 15 residues. The V gene lost 0 bases and the J gene lost 6 bases, with 16 bases spanning the gap. As DNA, the CDR3 is TGCGCCAGCAGCTTGGAGGGGGGGCGGTCCGCCGAGCAGTACTTC. Translating it yields CASSLEGGRSAEQYF.

Remarks on this clonotype: This may be a read error: a much more frequent sequence differs by one nucleotide. The chain combines TRBV11-3 with TRBJ1-1, with TRBD1 matching over 7 bases. This CDR3 region has 15 residues. Germline values: CDR1 SGHNT, CDR2 YENEEA. The CDR3 DNA reads TGTGCCAACAGCTTCGCCGGGACAGTCAACACTGAAGCTTTCTTT. The encoded protein is CANSFAGTVNTEAFF.

This clonotype has more than one count but fewer than ten. The chain employs TRBV3-1 and TRBJ2-4; 7 positions agree with TRBD1. The CDR3 extends over 15 amino acids. The germline gives CDR1 LGHDT, CDR2 YNNKEL (reference sequence). With 4 bases clipped from V and 7 bases from J, the junction kept 10 bases outside the gene matches. The CDR3 loop is CASSREQGPVNIQYF. The CDR3, as DNA: TGTGCCAGCAGCCGAGAACAGGGGCCGGTGAACATTCAGTACTTC. The variable domain in full, with the rest retrieved from reference TRBV3-1 and TRBJ2-4, is DTAVSQTPKYLVTQMGNDKSIKCEQNLGHDTMYWYKQDSKKFLKIMFSYNNKELIINETVPNRFSPKSPDKAHLNLHINSLELGDSAVYFCASSREQGPVNIQYFGAGTRLSVL.